Listed below are T cell receptor beta chains from one sample, sequenced in a study of vaccination effects on CD4 cells after COVID-19. Antigen specificity for these receptors is unknown. TCRdb keeps only in-frame clones here, not all; method: immunoSEQ multiplex PCR. This table holds tens of thousands of clones, approximately 79% found once. The sequencing here drew on CD4+ T cells from PBMCs cultured with SARS-CoV-2 spike peptides, taken after COVID-19 vaccination. These receptors were obtained from a human donor who received a COVID-19 vaccine. Some clones in this sample may be carry-over from other donors' samples. The CDR3 runs from the conserved cysteine through the conserved F or W. D genes are given only for firm matches. Where a row states a size, it is once, few, many or the class of an expanded clone; other rows omit it.

12 TRBJ1-2 TRBV6-5 . . CASKGGIYGYTF TGTGCCAGCAAGGGCGGAATCTATGGCTACACCTTC
18 TRBJ2-5 TRBV21-1 . . CASSKALPGTGPQETQYF TGTGCCAGCAGCAAAGCTCTCCCTGGGACCGGACCTCAAGAGACCCAGTACTTC
16 TRBJ2-5 TRBV7-2 . TRBD2 CASSLVAAGGQETQYF TGTGCCAGCAGCTTAGTTGCAGCGGGGGGCCAAGAGACCCAGTACTTC
13 TRBJ2-1 TRBV2 . TRBD1 CASSGQGLNEQFF TGTGCCAGCTCCGGACAGGGGCTTAATGAGCAGTTCTTC
15 TRBJ1-3 TRBV6-5 . . CASSYSGVGGNTIYF TGTGCCAGCAGTTACTCGGGGGTTGGTGGAAACACCATATATTTT
14 TRBJ1-5 TRBV6-5 . . CASSRDYSNQPQHF TGTGCCAGCAGTAGAGATTATAGCAATCAGCCCCAGCATTTT
15 TRBJ2-3 TRBV5-1 . . CASSQTLQNTDTQYF TGCGCCAGCAGCCAAACACTACAAAACACAGATACGCAGTATTTT
15 TRBJ2-5 TRBV6-5 . TRBD2 CASTIPGLVGETQYF TGTGCCAGCACTATACCGGGACTAGTGGGAGAGACCCAGTACTTC
16 TRBJ2-2 TRBV27 few . CASSLTGIQGTGELFF TGTGCCAGCAGCTTAACAGGAATTCAGGGCACCGGGGAGCTGTTTTTT
14 TRBJ2-5 TRBV18 . . CASSRQANQETQYF TGTGCCAGCTCACGACAGGCCAACCAAGAGACCCAGTACTTC
15 TRBJ1-1 TRBV3-1/TRBV3-2 . . CASSLRDTSNTEAFF TGTGCCAGCAGCCTCCGGGACACTTCGAACACTGAAGCTTTCTTT
15 TRBJ1-5 TRBV6-5 . . CATSGAGQNNQPQHF TGTGCCACTAGCGGGGCGGGACAAAACAATCAGCCCCAGCATTTT
19 TRBJ1-5 TRBV4-1 . TRBD1 CASSQGRQGEGYSNQPQHF TGCGCCAGCAGCCAAGGGCGACAGGGTGAGGGTTATAGCAATCAGCCCCAGCATTTT
15 TRBJ2-5 TRBV15 . TRBD2 CATSRPLSGMETQYF TGTGCCACCAGCCGTCCCCTCAGCGGGATGGAGACCCAGTACTTC
15 TRBJ2-5 TRBV5-8 . . CASSLRGSLQETQYF TGTGCCAGCAGCTTACGGGGCAGCCTTCAAGAGACCCAGTACTTC
13 TRBJ2-5 TRBV12-3/TRBV12-4 . . CASSSQGVETQYF TGTGCCAGCAGTTCTCAGGGAGTCGAGACCCAGTACTTC
15 TRBJ1-1 TRBV6-4 . TRBD1 CASSVQGGGVTEAFF TGTGCCAGCAGTGTCCAGGGGGGGGGTGTCACTGAAGCTTTCTTT
14 TRBJ2-4 TRBV11-2 . . CASKRRVTENIQYF TGTGCCAGCAAGAGGAGGGTTACGGAAAACATTCAGTACTTC
15 TRBJ2-2 TRBV5-6 . . CASSFRQARSGELFF TGTGCCAGCAGCTTTCGACAGGCTAGGTCCGGGGAGCTGTTTTTT
14 TRBJ1-2 TRBV18 . . CASSPSQSNYGYTF TGTGCCAGCTCACCTTCACAGTCTAACTATGGCTACACCTTC
13 TRBJ2-2 TRBV30 . . CAWSGVNTGELFF TGTGCCTGGAGTGGAGTTAACACCGGGGAGCTGTTTTTT
12 TRBJ1-3 TRBV29-1 . . CSVEGPGNTIYF TGCAGCGTTGAGGGGCCTGGAAACACCATATATTTT
16 TRBJ1-3 TRBV30 . TRBD1 CAWSPRQGVLGNTIYF TGTGCCTGGAGTCCCCGACAGGGCGTACTTGGAAACACCATATATTTT
15 TRBJ2-1 TRBV11-2 few . CASSLTNGPLGEQFF TGTGCCAGCAGCTTAACTAACGGACCGCTAGGGGAGCAGTTCTTC
13 TRBJ1-5 TRBV2 . . CASSGSLNQPQHF TGTGCCAGCAGTGGGAGTCTTAATCAGCCCCAGCATTTT